A selection of T cell receptor beta chains follows, all from one sample in a study of cytomegalovirus exposure and HLA in healthy donors. This table comes from immunoSEQ multiplex PCR, and its TCRdb copy is limited to in-frame clones, with some not included. The sample yields about 88,000 clones, 77% seen once. The material sequenced was PBMCs. The source of these receptors is a woman aged 40 to 50 in good health and CMV-seronegative. Both conserved end residues are part of each CDR3. The D gene is left open where the match is weak.

cdr3_length | v_call | d_call | cdr3_aa
12 | TRBV5-1 | . | CASSQIPGELFF
14 | TRBV5-4 | TRBD1 | CASSLLQGWGEAFF
14 | TRBV6-5 | . | CASSRTFIYEKLFF
15 | TRBV7-9 | . | CASTVRAGASYEQYF
19 | TRBV18 | . | CASSAYPGATYTTNEKLFF
14 | TRBV30 | TRBD2 | CASRTSSSYNEQFF
14 | TRBV18 | TRBD1 | CASSPRRQGEEQYF
13 | TRBV9 | . | CASSRTGMSGYTF
13 | TRBV2 | TRBD2 | CATRSGGVDTQYF
14 | TRBV4-1 | TRBD1 | CASSWDSFTDTQYF
16 | TRBV5-4 | TRBD2 | CASSLVSGGGQETQYF
15 | TRBV7-9 | TRBD2 | CASRIAGAFTDTQYF
15 | TRBV27 | . | CACRDTNSGANVLTF
14 | TRBV4-1 | . | CASKTEPSGNTIYF
11 | TRBV7-9 | TRBD1 | CASSLDREAFF
16 | TRBV7-8 | . | CASSFNWGGDNQPQHF
14 | TRBV10-3 | . | CAISETARGYTIYF
13 | TRBV6-5 | . | CASRGQSNQPQHF
15 | TRBV5-1 | . | CASSLAGDRSYEQYF
13 | TRBV15 | . | CATSRSMNTEAFF
14 | TRBV10-2 | . | CASSWSGPTDTQYF
12 | TRBV7-9 | . | CASSSGGYGYTF
15 | TRBV6-5 | . | CASSYGVRADGGYTF
13 | TRBV18 | . | CASSRELEQPQHF
14 | TRBV6-5 | . | CATAGVSDAQPQHF
16 | TRBV18 | TRBD2 | CASSPLAGGTTDTQYF
16 | TRBV12-5 | TRBD2 | CASASGGSDSYNEQFF
17 | TRBV2 | . | CASSEAAGTWANEKLFF
15 | TRBV6-5 | TRBD2 | CASSYIAGGPREQFF
21 | TRBV4-1 | TRBD1 | CASSPSGETGPNGLLPYEQYF
12 | TRBV30 | TRBD1 | CAWLGTGDGYTF
13 | TRBV19 | . | CASSYRGGETQYF
15 | TRBV7-2 | TRBD1 | CASSTHRGSNTEAFF
14 | TRBV27 | TRBD1 | CASSPWTGITEAFF
15 | TRBV5-1 | TRBD1 | CASSFQGAVSTEAFF
14 | TRBV21-1 | . | CASSKVGGSEGYTF
18 | TRBV4-1 | TRBD2 | CASSQTPTSGGIPNEQFF
14 | TRBV5-8 | . | CASSLGQYQETQYF
16 | TRBV5-8 | . | CASSLAQVPGANVLTF
13 | TRBV7-8 | . | CASSLRGNTEAFF
11 | TRBV30 | TRBD1 | CAYRGRLGYTF
18 | TRBV9 | TRBD2 | CASSVESSGGASTDTQYF
16 | TRBV6-5 | . | CASSYYQTGQGYGYTF
12 | TRBV29-1 | . | CSVDLGDTEAFF
13 | TRBV29-1 | TRBD1 | CSVTTGTNYGYTF
14 | TRBV11-2 | TRBD1 | CASSFEKQGAEAFF
15 | TRBV30 | TRBD1 | CAWSAPTGGGDIQYF
14 | TRBV11-2 | . | CASSLEPGYYGYTF
12 | TRBV6-6 | . | CASVRQGYGYTF
17 | TRBV10-2 | . | CASSESTLKGGYYGYTF